The table lists the clone carrying this TCR beta chain with a count of one. Distinct nucleotide sequences in the sample also encode this CDR3. The method was immunoSEQ multiplex PCR; TCRdb's version includes in-frame clones alone and lacks a portion of them. Here the sample spans fewer than 200,000 clones, about 94% being singletons. With 2 bases removed from V and 0 bases from J, the gap between germline ends came to 10 bases. The CDR3 runs 15 residues. Germline assignment: CDR1 MNHEY and CDR2 SMNVEV (reference sequence). This entry comes from a study of control samples from healthy donors and cancer patients.

The clonotype originates from a woman aged 55-70 years in good health. The genes are TRBV27 and TRBJ1-2; perhaps TRBD1 as D (5 bases). Sequences were obtained from blood. The CDR3 sequence is CASSLTGGANYGYTF. The CDR3 coding sequence is TGTGCCAGCAGTTTAACCGGGGGGGCTAACTATGGCTACACCTTC.